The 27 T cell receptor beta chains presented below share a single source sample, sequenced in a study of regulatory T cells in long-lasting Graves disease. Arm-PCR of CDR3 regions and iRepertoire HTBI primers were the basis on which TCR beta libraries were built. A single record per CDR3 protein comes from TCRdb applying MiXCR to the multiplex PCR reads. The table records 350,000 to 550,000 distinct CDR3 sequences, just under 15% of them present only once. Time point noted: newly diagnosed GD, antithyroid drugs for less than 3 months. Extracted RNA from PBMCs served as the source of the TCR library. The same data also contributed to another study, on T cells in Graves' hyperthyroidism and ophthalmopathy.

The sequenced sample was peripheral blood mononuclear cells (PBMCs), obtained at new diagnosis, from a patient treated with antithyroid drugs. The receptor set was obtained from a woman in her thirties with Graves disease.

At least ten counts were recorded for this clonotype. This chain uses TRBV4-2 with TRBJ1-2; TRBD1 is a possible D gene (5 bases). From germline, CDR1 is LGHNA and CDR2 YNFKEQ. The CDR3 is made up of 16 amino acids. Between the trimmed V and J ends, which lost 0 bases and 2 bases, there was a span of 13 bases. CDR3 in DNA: TGTGCCAGCAGCCAAGAGGGGAACAGGAGAAACTATGGCTACACCTTC. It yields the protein CASSQEGNRRNYGYTF.

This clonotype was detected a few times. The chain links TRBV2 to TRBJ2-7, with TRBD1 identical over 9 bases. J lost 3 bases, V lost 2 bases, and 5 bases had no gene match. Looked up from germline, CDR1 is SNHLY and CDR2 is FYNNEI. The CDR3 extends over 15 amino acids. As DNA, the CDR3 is TGTGCCAGCAGTGAAAAGGGGACAGGGTACTACGAGCAGTACTTC. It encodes CASSEKGTGYYEQYF.

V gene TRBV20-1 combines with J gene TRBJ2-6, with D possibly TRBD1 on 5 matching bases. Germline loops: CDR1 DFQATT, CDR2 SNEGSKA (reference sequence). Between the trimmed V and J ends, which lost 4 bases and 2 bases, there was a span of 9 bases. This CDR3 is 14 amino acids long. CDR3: CSAMRRAGANVLTF. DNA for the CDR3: TGCAGTGCTATGCGCAGGGCTGGGGCCAACGTCCTGACTTTC.

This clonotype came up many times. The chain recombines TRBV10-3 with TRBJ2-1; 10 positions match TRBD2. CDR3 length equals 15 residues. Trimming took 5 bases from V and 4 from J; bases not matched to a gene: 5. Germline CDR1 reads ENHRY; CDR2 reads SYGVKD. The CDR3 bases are TGTGCCATCAGTCCCGGGACTAGCGATTACAATGAGCAGTTCTTC. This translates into CAISPGTSDYNEQFF.

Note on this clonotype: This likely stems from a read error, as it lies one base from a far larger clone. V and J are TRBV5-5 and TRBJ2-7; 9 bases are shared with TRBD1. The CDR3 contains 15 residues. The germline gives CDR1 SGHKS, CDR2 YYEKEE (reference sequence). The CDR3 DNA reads TGTGCCAGCAGCTTAGCAGGGACAGGGCTTTACGAGCGGTACTTC. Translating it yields CASSLAGTGLYERYF. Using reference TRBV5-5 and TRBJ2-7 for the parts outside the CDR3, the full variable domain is DAGVTQSPTHLIKTRGQQVTLRCSPISGHKSVSWYQQVLGQGPQFIFQYYEKEERGRGNFPDRFSARQFPNYSSELNVNALLLGDSALYLCASSLAGTGLYERYFGPGTRLTVT.

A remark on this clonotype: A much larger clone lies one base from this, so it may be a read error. CDR3 sequence reads: CAGGGGPYNEQLF. The CDR3, as DNA: TGTGCCGGGGGGGGAGGGCCGTACAATGAGCAGCTCTTC. The V and J genes are TRBV28 and TRBJ2-1; 7 bases align to TRBD2. In germline, CDR1 is MDHEN, CDR2 SYDVKM. There are 13 residues in the CDR3.

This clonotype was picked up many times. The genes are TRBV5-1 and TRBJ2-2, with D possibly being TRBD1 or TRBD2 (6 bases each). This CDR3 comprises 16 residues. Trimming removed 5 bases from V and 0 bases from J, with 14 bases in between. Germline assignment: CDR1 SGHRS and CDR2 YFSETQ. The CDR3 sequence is CASRGGQLSNTGELFF. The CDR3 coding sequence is TGCGCCAGCAGGGGAGGACAGCTCTCGAACACCGGGGAGCTGTTTTTT.

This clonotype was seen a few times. CDR3 DNA: TGTGCCAGTAGTATCGGTAGCCTCTCCTACGAGCAGTACTTC. Its translation: CASSIGSLSYEQYF. V usage is TRBV19 and J usage is TRBJ2-7; unclear D gene. The germline CDR1 and CDR2 sequences are LNHDA and SQIVND (reference sequence). The ends were cut back, 3 bases at V and 0 bases at J, with 9 bases in the middle. The CDR3 consists of 14 residues.

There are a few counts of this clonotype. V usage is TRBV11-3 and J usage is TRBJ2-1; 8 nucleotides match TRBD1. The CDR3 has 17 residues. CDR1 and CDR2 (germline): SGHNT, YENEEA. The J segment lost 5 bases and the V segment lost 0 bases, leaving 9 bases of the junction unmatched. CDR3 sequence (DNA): TGTGCCAGCAGCTTAGACTCTCGGACAGGGCCGAACAATGAGCAGTTCTTC. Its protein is CASSLDSRTGPNNEQFF.

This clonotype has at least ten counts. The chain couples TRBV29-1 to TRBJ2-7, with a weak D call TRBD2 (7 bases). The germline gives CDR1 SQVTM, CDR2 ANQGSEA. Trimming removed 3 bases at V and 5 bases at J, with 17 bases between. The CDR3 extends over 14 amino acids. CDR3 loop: CSVDVGAGADEQYF. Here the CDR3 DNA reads TGCAGCGTTGATGTGGGGGCGGGAGCGGACGAGCAGTACTTC.

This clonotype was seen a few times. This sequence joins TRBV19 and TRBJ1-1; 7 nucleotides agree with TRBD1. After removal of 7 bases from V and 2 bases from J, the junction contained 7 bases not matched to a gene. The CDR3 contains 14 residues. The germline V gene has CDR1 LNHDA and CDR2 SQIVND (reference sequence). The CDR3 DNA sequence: TGTGCCAGTACCCCTGGGACAGCAAACACTGAAGCTTTCTTT. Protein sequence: CASTPGTANTEAFF.

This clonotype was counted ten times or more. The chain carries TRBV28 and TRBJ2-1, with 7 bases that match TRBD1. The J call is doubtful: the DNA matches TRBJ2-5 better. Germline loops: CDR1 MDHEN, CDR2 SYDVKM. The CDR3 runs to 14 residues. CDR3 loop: CASTRTGLRETQYF. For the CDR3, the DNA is TGTGCCAGCACCAGGACAGGATTAAGAGAGACCCAGTACTTC.

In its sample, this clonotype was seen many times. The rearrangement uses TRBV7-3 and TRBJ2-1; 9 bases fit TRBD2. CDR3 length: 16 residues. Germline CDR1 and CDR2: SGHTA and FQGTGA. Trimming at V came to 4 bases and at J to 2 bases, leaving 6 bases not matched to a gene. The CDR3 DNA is TGTGCCAGCAGCTCCCAGACTAGCGGAACCTACAATGAGCAGTTCTTC. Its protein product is CASSSQTSGTYNEQFF.

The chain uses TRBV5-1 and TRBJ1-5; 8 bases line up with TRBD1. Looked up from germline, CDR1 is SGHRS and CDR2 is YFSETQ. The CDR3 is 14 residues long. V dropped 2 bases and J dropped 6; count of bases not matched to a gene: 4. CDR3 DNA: TGCGCCAGCAGCTTCACAGGGGGTGGTCAGCCCCAGCATTTT. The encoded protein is CASSFTGGGQPQHF.

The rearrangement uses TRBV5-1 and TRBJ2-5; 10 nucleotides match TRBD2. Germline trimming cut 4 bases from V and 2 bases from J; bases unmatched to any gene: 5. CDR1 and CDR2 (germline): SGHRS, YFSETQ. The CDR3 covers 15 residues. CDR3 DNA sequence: TGCGCCAGCAGCGGCGGACTAGCGGAACAAGAGACCCAGTACTTC. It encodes CASSGGLAEQETQYF.

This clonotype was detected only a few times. CDR3: CASSAPGTGRNNSPLHF. The CDR3 region has the DNA TGTGCCAGCAGCGCCCCCGGGACAGGGAGAAATAATTCACCCCTCCACTTT. The rearrangement links TRBV9 to TRBJ1-6; 9 nucleotides match TRBD1. This CDR3 region has 17 residues. V lost 3 bases, J lost 5 bases, and 9 bases stayed unmatched. The V gene's germline CDR1 is SGDLS and CDR2 YYNGEE.

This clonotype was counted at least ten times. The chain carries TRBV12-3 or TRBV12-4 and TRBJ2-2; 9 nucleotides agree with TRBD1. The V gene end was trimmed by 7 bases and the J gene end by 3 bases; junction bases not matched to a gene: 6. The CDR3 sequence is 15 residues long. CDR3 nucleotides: TGTGCCAGCATCAAGGGACAGGGCCACACCGGGGAGCTGTTTTTT. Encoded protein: CASIKGQGHTGELFF.

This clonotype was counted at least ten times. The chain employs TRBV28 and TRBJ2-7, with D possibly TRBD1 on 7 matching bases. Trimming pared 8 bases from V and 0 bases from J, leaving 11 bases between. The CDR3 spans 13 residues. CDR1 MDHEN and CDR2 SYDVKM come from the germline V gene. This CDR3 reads CASRQGGSYEQYF. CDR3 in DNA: TGTGCCAGCCGTCAGGGGGGCTCCTACGAGCAGTACTTC.

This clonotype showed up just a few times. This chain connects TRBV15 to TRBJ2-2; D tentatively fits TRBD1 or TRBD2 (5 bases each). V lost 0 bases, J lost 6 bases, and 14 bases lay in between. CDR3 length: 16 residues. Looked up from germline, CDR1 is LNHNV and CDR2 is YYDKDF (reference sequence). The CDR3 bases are TGTGCCACCAGCAGAGATGGTCTTAGAGGGGCCGGGGAGCTGTTTTTT. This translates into CATSRDGLRGAGELFF.

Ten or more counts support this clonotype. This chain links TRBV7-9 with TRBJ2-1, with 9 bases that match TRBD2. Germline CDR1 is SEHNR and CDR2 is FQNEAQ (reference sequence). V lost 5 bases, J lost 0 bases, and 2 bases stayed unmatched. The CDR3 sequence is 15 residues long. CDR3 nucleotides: TGTGCCAGCAGCCTTAGCGGGGGCTCCTACAATGAGCAGTTCTTC. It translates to CASSLSGGSYNEQFF.

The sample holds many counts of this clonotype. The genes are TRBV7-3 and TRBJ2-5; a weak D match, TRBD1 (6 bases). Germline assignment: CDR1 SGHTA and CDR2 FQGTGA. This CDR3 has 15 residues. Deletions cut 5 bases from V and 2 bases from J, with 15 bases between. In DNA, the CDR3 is TGTGCCAGCAGCGACCGGGGACATCAACAAGAGACCCAGTACTTC. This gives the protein CASSDRGHQQETQYF.

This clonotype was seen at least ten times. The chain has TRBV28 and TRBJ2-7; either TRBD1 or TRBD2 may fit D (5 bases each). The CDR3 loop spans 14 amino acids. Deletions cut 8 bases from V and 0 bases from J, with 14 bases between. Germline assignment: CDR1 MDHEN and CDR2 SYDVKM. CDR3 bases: TGTGCCAGCGGCATGGGACCGGTCTCCTACGAGCAGTACTTC. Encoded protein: CASGMGPVSYEQYF.

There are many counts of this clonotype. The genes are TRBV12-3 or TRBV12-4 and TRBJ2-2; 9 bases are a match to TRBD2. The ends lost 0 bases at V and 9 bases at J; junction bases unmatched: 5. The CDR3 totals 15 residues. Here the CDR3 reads CASSLAASGKRELFF. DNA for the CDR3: TGTGCCAGCAGTTTAGCGGCTAGCGGGAAGAGGGAGCTGTTTTTT.

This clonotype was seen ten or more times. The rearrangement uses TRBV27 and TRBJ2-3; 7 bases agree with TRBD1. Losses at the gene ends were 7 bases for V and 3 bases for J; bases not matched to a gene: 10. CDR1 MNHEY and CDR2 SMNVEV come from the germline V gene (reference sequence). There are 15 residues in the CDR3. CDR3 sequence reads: CASKKLDRETDTQYF. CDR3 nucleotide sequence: TGTGCCAGCAAAAAACTCGACAGGGAAACAGATACGCAGTATTTT.

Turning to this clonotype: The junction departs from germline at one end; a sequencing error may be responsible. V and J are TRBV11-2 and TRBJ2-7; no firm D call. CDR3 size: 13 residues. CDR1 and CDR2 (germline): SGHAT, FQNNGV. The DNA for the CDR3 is TGTGCCAACAGCTTAGGTCTCTGGGATGAGCAGTACTTC. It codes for CANSLGLWDEQYF.

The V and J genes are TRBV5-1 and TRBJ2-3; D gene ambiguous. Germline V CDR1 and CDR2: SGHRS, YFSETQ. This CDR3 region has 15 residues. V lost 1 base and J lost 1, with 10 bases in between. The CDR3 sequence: CASSLRLARTDTQYF. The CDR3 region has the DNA TGCGCCAGCAGCTTGAGGTTGGCTCGCACAGATACGCAGTATTTT.

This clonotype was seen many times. The CDR3 loop reads CASSQDSRSYNEQFF. The CDR3 DNA sequence: TGTGCCAGCAGCCAAGATAGTAGATCCTACAATGAGCAGTTCTTC. The chain combines TRBV3-1 with TRBJ2-1; no firm D call. This CDR3 region has 15 residues. Germline V lookup: CDR1 LGHDT, CDR2 YNNKEL (reference sequence). Trimming took off 0 bases at V and 1 base at J, with 7 bases between the two ends.